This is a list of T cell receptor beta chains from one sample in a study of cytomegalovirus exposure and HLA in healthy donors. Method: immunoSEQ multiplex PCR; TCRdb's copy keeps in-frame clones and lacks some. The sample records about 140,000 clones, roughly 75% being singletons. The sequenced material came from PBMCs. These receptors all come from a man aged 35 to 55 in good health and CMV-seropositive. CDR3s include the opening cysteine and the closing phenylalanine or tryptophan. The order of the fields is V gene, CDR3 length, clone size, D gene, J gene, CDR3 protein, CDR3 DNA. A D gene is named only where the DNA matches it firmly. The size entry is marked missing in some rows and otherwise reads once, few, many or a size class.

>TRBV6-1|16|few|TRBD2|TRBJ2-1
CASSEEWTSEYNEQFF
TGTGCCAGCAGTGAAGAATGGACTAGCGAGTACAATGAGCAGTTCTTC
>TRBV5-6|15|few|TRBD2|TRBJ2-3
CASSPIAGRGDTQYF
TGTGCCAGCAGCCCGATAGCGGGGAGGGGAGATACGCAGTATTTT
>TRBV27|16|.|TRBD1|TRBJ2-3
CASKDRGLPSPDTQYF
TGTGCCAGCAAGGACAGGGGGCTTCCCTCCCCAGATACGCAGTATTTT
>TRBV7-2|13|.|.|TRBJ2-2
CASSRLTTGELFF
TGTGCCAGCAGTCGACTTACCACCGGGGAGCTGTTTTTT
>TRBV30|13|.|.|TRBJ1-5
CAWSRQDNQPQHF
TGTGCCTGGAGTAGACAGGATAATCAGCCCCAGCATTTT
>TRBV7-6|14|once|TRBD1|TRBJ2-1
CASSPGGSYNEQFF
TGTGCCAGCAGCCCAGGGGGCTCCTACAATGAGCAGTTCTTC
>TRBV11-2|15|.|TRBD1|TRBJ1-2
CASSPLDRAFYGYTF
TGTGCCAGCAGCCCCCTCGACAGGGCTTTCTATGGCTACACCTTC
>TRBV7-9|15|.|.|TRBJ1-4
CASSLATGPNEKLFF
TGTGCCAGCAGCTTAGCTACAGGTCCTAATGAAAAACTGTTTTTT
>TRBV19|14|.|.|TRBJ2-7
CASSISGDSYEQYF
TGTGCCAGTAGTATTTCTGGAGATTCCTACGAGCAGTACTTC
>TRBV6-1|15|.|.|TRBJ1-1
CASSPSEVMNTEAFF
TGTGCCAGCAGCCCAAGCGAGGTCATGAACACTGAAGCTTTCTTT
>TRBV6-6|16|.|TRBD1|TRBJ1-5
CASSYSGTGINQPQHF
TGTGCCAGCAGTTATTCCGGGACAGGCATCAATCAGCCCCAGCATTTT
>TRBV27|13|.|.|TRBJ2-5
CASKTSGKETQYF
TGTGCCAGCAAGACGAGCGGAAAAGAGACCCAGTACTTC
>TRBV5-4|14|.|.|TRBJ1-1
CASSSILAGSEAFF
TGTGCCAGCAGCTCAATCCTGGCGGGGTCTGAAGCTTTCTTT
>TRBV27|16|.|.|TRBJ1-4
CASSAFGGVDNEKLFF
TGTGCCAGCAGTGCCTTCGGGGGGGTCGATAATGAAAAACTGTTTTTT
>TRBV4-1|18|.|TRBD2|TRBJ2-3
CASSQDGLAGGRTDTQYF
TGCGCCAGCAGCCAAGACGGACTAGCGGGAGGTCGGACAGATACGCAGTATTTT
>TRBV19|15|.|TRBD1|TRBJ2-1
CASTPGQFIRNEQFF
TGTGCCAGTACACCGGGACAGTTCATACGGAATGAGCAGTTCTTC
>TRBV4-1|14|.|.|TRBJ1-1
CASSQDRVNTEAFF
TGCGCCAGCAGCCAAGATCGAGTGAACACTGAAGCTTTCTTT
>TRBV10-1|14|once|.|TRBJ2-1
CASSESRAGNEQFF
TGCGCCAGCAGTGAGTCGAGGGCAGGAAATGAGCAGTTCTTC
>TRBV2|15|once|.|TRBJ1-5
CASSAGLRSNQPQHF
TGTGCCAGCAGTGCGGGACTCAGAAGCAATCAGCCCCAGCATTTT
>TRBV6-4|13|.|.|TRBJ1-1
CASSARGNTEAFF
TGTGCCAGCAGCGCACGAGGGAACACTGAAGCTTTCTTT
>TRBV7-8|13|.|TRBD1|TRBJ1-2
CASSLMTGVGYTF
TGTGCCAGCAGCTTAATGACAGGGGTTGGCTACACCTTC
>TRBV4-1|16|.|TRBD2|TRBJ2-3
CASSQEKGLAVDTQYF
TGCGCCAGCAGCCAAGAAAAAGGACTAGCAGTGGATACGCAGTATTTT
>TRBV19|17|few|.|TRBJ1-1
CASSLLGTLVRGTEAFF
TGTGCCAGTAGCTTACTCGGGACACTTGTTCGAGGGACTGAAGCTTTCTTT
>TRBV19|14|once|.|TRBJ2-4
CASSRRGSGNIQYF
TGTGCCAGTAGTCGTCGGGGTAGCGGAAACATTCAGTACTTC
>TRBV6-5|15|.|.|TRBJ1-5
CASSLMTGSNQPQHF
TGTGCCAGCAGTCTCATGACAGGTAGCAATCAGCCCCAGCATTTT
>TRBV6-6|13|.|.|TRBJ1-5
CASNSGRDQPQHF
TGTGCCAGCAATTCAGGCAGGGATCAGCCCCAGCATTTT
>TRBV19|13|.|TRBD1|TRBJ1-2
CASSMVRDRGYTF
TGTGCCAGTAGTATGGTACGGGACAGGGGCTACACCTTC
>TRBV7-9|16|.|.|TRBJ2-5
CASSAQDSPYQETQYF
TGTGCCAGCAGCGCACAGGACAGCCCGTACCAAGAGACCCAGTACTTC
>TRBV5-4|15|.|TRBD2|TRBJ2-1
CASSFPSGGINEQFF
TGTGCCAGCAGCTTCCCTAGCGGGGGGATCAATGAGCAGTTCTTC
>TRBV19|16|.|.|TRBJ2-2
CASSTTGALGTGELFF
TGTGCCAGTAGTACTACAGGCGCCCTGGGCACCGGGGAGCTGTTTTTT
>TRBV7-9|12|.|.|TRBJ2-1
CASSLGPREQFF
TGTGCCAGCAGCTTAGGGCCCAGGGAGCAGTTCTTC
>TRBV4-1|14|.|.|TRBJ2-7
CASSQVGTSYEQYF
TGCGCCAGCAGCCAAGTGGGGACATCCTACGAGCAGTACTTC
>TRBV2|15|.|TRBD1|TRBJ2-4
CASTGTGLAKNIQYF
TGTGCCAGCACCGGGACAGGTCTAGCCAAAAACATTCAGTACTTC
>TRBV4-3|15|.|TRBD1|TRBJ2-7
CASSLRQGYSYEQYF
TGCGCCAGCAGCCTGCGACAGGGGTACTCCTACGAGCAGTACTTC
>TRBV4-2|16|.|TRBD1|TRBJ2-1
CASSQDDRGSYNEQFF
TGTGCCAGCAGCCAAGATGACAGGGGCTCCTACAATGAGCAGTTCTTC
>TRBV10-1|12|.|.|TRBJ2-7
CASSRVSYEQYF
TGCGCCAGCAGCAGGGTTTCCTACGAGCAGTACTTC
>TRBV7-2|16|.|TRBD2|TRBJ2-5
CASSPVTSGRLETQYF
TGTGCCAGCAGCCCGGTTACTAGCGGGAGACTTGAGACCCAGTACTTC
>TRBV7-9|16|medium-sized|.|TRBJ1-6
CASSKFGSGDSSPLHF
TGTGCCAGCAGTAAATTCGGCTCGGGGGATAGTTCACCCCTCCACTTT
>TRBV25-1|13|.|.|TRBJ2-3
CASSESLSDTQYF
TGTGCCAGCAGTGAATCCCTCTCAGATACGCAGTATTTT
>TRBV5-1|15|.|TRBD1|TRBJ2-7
CASSTGTGFSYEQYF
TGCGCCAGCAGCACCGGGACAGGGTTTTCCTACGAGCAGTACTTC
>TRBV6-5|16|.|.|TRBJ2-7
CASSYFTPGNSYEQYF
TGTGCCAGCAGTTACTTTACACCAGGGAACTCCTACGAGCAGTACTTC
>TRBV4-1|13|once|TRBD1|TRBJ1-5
CASSLDRGLPQHF
TGCGCCAGCAGCTTGGACAGGGGTTTGCCCCAGCATTTT
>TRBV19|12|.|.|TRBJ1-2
CASSPTLGVYTF
TGTGCCAGTAGTCCGACCCTCGGGGTCTACACCTTC
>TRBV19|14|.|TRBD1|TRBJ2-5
CASMGTGYGETQYF
TGTGCCAGTATGGGGACAGGGTATGGGGAGACCCAGTACTTC
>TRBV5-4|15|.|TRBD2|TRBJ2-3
CASSLGTSGRDTQYF
TGTGCCAGCAGCTTAGGGACTAGCGGGAGAGATACGCAGTATTTT
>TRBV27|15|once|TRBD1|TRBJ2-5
CASSAPGQLQETQYF
TGTGCCAGCAGTGCCCCGGGACAGCTTCAAGAGACCCAGTACTTC